This entry describes one T cell receptor beta chain. This entry belongs to a study of blood T cell repertoires in COVID-19. Profiled with immunoSEQ multiplex PCR; TCRdb holds only in-frame clones, not every one. The repertoire has 45,000 or so clones, about 83% of them found once; the top ten carry roughly 8.2%. This receptor was obtained from an elderly man in a cohort sampled during active COVID-19. The sample taken for sequencing was peripheral blood.

CDR3 amino acids: CASSQPGTGSYNEQFF. The CDR3 coding sequence is TGCGCCAGCAGCCAGCCCGGGACAGGTTCCTACAATGAGCAGTTCTTC. The genes are TRBV4-1 and TRBJ2-1, with TRBD1 matching 8 bases. This CDR3 is built from 16 residues. The germline V gene has CDR1 MGHRA and CDR2 YSYEKL. V lost 3 bases, J lost 1 base, and 5 bases stayed unmatched.